The 8 T cell receptor beta chains reported below all come from one sample, sequenced in a study of cytomegalovirus exposure and HLA in healthy donors. With 60 Vbeta and 13 Jbeta primers, the PCR was carried out. Data came from immunoSEQ multiplex PCR; TCRdb stores just in-frame clones and leaves some out. The sample holds fewer than 250,000 clones, about 69% seen once. Sequencing was done on a sample of PBMCs. The receptors shown here come from a man aged 30-40 years in good health and CMV-seropositive.

This clone occurred a few times. This chain uses TRBV7-2 with TRBJ2-2, with D perhaps matching TRBD2 (6 bases). Trimming took off 0 bases at V and 4 bases at J, with 9 bases between the two ends. The CDR3 is made up of 15 amino acids. Germline values: CDR1 SGHTA, CDR2 FQGNSA. The CDR3 is CASSLAGGLTGELFF. The CDR3 DNA reads TGTGCCAGCAGCTTAGCGGGGGGTCTCACCGGGGAGCTGTTTTTT.

A few counts support this clone. The rearrangement joins TRBV5-1 to TRBJ2-7; maybe TRBD1 (6 bases). V lost 0 bases to trimming and J lost 6 bases, with 13 bases between them. Germline values: CDR1 SGHRS, CDR2 YFSETQ. This CDR3 is built from 14 residues. CDR3 amino acids: CASSLGTQGTEQYF. The CDR3 DNA reads as TGCGCCAGCAGCTTGGGTACACAGGGTACCGAGCAGTACTTC.

The chain links TRBV4-3 to TRBJ2-3; 7 bases line up with TRBD2. The V gene's germline CDR1 is LGHNA and CDR2 YSLEER. V gave up 4 bases and J gave up 2 bases; unmatched junction bases: 6. CDR3 size: 15 residues. CDR3 loop: CASSPETSFTDTQYF. The CDR3 DNA reads TGCGCCAGCAGCCCCGAGACTAGCTTCACAGATACGCAGTATTTT.

The V gene is TRBV21-1, the J gene TRBJ2-7; the DNA was not compared with TRBD1, the D call given in the table. TRBV21-1 is tagged as a pseudogene. CDR3 length: 12 residues. In DNA, the CDR3 is TGTGCCAGCAGCACTGGTGGGGGACAGCCATACTTC. It encodes CASSTGGGQPYF.

The chain employs TRBV7-2 and TRBJ1-1; 8 bases line up with TRBD1. V dropped 5 bases and J dropped 3; count of bases not matched to a gene: 11. Per germline, CDR1 SGHTA and CDR2 FQGNSA. The CDR3 is made up of 16 amino acids. The CDR3 DNA sequence: TGTGCCAGCAGCGTTCCCGCAGGGGGCGGGGACACTGAAGCTTTCTTT. The encoded protein is CASSVPAGGGDTEAFF. The whole variable domain, filled in from reference TRBV7-2 and TRBJ1-1, reads GAGVSQSPSNKVTEKGKDVELRCDPISGHTALYWYRQSLGQGLEFLIYFQGNSAPDKSGLPSDRFSAERTGGSVSTLTIQRTQQEDSAVYLCASSVPAGGGDTEAFFGQGTRLTVV.

The chain recombines TRBV27 with TRBJ1-1; D remains unclear. This CDR3 region has 14 residues. CDR1 and CDR2 from the germline V gene are MNHEY and SMNVEV (reference sequence). The germline V and J ends were trimmed by 2 bases and 6 bases, with 13 bases remaining between them. CDR3 bases: TGTGCCAGCAGTTTACATCCGGGGAGAGCTGAAGCTTTCTTT. The encoded protein is CASSLHPGRAEAFF.

The J gene is TRBJ2-7, the V gene TRBV19; perhaps TRBD1 as D (5 bases). Germline V gene sequence: CDR1 LNHDA, CDR2 SQIVND (reference sequence). V was clipped by 10 bases and J by 1 base, with 17 bases between them. This CDR3 contains 14 residues. This CDR3 is CATPTRPGSYEQYF. CDR3 in DNA: TGTGCCACTCCCACCCGGCCAGGGTCCTACGAGCAGTACTTC.

The rearrangement links TRBV20-1 to TRBJ2-1, with TRBD1 matching 8 bases. Trimming removed 3 bases from V and 15 bases from J; junction bases left unmatched: 7. The CDR3 sequence is 11 residues long. Germline CDR1 is DFQATT and CDR2 is SNEGSKA (reference sequence). Here the CDR3 DNA reads TGCAGTGCTAGCCCCCGGACAGGGTTGTTCTTC. Its translation is CSASPRTGLFF.